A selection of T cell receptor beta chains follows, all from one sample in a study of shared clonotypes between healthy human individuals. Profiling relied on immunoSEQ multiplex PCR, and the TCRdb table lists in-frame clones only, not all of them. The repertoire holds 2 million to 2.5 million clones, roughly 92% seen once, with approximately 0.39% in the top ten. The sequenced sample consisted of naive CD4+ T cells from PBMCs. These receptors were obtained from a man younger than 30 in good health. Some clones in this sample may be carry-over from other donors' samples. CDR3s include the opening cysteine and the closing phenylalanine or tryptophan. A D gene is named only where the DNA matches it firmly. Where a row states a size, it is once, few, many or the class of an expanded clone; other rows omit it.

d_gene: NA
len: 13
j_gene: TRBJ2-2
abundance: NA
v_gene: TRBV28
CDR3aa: CASSLTTTGELFF
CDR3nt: TGTGCCAGCAGCCTCACAACCACCGGGGAGCTGTTTTTT

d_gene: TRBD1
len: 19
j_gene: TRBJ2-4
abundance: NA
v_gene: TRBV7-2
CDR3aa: CASSLRGTGGTIAKNIQYF
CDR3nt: TGTGCCAGCAGCTTGCGTGGGACAGGGGGCACGATAGCCAAAAACATTCAGTACTTC

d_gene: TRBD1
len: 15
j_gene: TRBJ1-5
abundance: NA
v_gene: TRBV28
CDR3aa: CASSSRRGLNQPQHF
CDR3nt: TGTGCCAGCAGTTCTAGAAGGGGGCTTAATCAGCCCCAGCATTTT

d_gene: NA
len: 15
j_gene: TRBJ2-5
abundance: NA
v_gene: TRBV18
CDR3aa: CASSRMWMNQETQYF
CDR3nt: TGTGCCAGCTCACGGATGTGGATGAATCAAGAGACCCAGTACTTC

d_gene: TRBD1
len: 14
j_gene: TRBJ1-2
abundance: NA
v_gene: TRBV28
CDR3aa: CANKKTGAPYGYTF
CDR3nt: TGTGCCAACAAGAAAACAGGGGCCCCTTATGGCTACACCTTC

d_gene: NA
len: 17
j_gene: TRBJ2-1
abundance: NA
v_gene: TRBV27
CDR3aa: CASSKWGRWDRDNEQFF
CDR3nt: TGTGCCAGCAGTAAATGGGGTAGGTGGGACCGGGACAATGAGCAGTTCTTC

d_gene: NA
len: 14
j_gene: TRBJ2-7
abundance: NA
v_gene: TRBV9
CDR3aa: CASSVNPEPYEQYF
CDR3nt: TGTGCCAGCAGCGTTAACCCGGAACCATACGAGCAGTACTTC

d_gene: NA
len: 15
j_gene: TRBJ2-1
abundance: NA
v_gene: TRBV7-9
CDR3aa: CASSFQGGRVDEQFF
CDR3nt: TGTGCCAGCAGCTTTCAGGGGGGCAGGGTCGATGAGCAGTTCTTC

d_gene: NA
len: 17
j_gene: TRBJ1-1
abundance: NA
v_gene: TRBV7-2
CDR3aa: CASSFPGQLRQNTEAFF
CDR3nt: TGTGCCAGCAGCTTTCCGGGACAATTGAGACAGAACACTGAAGCTTTCTTT

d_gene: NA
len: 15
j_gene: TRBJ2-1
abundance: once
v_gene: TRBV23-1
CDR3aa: CASSQSKGEDNEQFF
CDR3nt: TGCGCCAGCAGTCAATCTAAGGGGGAGGACAATGAGCAGTTCTTC

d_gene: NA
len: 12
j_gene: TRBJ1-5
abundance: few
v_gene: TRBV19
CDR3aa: CASSDSNQPQHF
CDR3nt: TGTGCCAGTAGTGACAGCAATCAGCCCCAGCATTTT

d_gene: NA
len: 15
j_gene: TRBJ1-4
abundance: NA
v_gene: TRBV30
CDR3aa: CAWSPTPRHLGKLFF
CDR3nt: TGTGCCTGGAGTCCAACCCCTCGGCATCTTGGAAAACTGTTTTTT

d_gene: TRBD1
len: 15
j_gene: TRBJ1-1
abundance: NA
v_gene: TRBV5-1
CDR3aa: CASSPQTGMNTEAFF
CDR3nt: TGCGCCAGCAGCCCCCAGACAGGGATGAACACTGAAGCTTTCTTT

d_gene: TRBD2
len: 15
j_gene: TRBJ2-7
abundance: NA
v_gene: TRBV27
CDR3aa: CASSPGTSGNYEQYF
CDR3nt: TGTGCCAGCAGTCCAGGGACTAGCGGGAACTACGAGCAGTACTTC

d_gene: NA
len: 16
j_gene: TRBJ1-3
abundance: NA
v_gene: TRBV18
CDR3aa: CASSAGRSSSGNTIYF
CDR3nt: TGTGCCAGCTCGGCGGGACGTTCGAGCTCTGGAAACACCATATATTTT

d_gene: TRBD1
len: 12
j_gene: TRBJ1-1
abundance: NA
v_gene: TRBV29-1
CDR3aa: CSADRGNTEAFF
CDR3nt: TGCAGCGCGGACAGGGGTAACACTGAAGCTTTCTTT

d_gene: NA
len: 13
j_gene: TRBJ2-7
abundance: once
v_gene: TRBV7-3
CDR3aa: CASSPTSSYEQYF
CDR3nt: TGTGCCAGCAGCCCAACTAGCTCCTACGAGCAGTACTTC

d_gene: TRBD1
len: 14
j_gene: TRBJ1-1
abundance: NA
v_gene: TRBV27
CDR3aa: CASSLYRGDTEAFF
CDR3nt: TGTGCCAGCAGTTTGTACAGGGGGGATACTGAAGCTTTCTTT

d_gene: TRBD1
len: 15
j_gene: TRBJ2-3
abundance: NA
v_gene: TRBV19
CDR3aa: CASKNRDRDTDTQYF
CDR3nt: TGTGCCAGTAAAAACCGGGACAGGGACACAGATACGCAGTATTTT

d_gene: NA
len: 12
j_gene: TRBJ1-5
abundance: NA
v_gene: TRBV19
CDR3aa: CATSNGQLPQHF
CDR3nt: TGTGCCACCAGTAACGGACAATTACCCCAGCATTTT

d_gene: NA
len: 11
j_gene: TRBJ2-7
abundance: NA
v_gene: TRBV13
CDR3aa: CASSILYEQYF
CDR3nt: TGTGCCAGCAGCATCCTCTACGAGCAGTACTTC

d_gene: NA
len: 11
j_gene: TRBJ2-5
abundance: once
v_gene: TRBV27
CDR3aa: CASTPGETQYF
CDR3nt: TGTGCCAGCACCCCTGGAGAGACCCAGTACTTC